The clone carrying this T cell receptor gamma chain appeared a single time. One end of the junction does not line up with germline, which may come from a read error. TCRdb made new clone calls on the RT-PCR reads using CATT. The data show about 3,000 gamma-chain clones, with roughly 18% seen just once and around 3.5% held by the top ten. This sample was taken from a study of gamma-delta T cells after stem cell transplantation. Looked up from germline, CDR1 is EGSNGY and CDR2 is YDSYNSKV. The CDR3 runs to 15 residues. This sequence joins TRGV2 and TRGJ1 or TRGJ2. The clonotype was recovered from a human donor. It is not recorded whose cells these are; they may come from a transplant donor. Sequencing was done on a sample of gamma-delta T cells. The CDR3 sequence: CATWDGTQNYYKKLF. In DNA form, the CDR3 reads TGTGCCACCTGGGACGGTACTCAGAATTATTATAAGAAACTATTT.